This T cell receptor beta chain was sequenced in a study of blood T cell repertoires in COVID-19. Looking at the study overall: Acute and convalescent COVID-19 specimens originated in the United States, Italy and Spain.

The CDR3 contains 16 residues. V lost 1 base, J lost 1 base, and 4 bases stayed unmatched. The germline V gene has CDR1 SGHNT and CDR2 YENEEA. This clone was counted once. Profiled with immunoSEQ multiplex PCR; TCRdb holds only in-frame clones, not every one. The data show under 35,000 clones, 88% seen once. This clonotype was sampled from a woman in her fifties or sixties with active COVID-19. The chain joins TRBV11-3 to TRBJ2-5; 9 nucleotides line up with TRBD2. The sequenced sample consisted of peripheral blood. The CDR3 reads CASSLGGRAPQETQYF. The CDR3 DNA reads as TGTGCCAGCAGCTTAGGCGGGAGGGCCCCCCAAGAGACCCAGTACTTC.